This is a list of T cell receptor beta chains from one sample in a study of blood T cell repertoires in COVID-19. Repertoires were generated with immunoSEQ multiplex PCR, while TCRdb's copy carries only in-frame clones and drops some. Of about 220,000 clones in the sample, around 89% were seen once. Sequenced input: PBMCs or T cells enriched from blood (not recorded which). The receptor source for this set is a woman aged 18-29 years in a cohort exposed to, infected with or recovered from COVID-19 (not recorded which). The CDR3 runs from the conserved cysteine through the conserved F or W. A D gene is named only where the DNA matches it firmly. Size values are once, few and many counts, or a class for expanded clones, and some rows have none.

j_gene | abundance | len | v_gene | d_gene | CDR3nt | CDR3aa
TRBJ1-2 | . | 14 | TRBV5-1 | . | TGCGCCAGCACCACAACAACAGGGAACTATGGCTACACCTTC | CASTTTTGNYGYTF
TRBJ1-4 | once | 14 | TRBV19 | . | TGTGCCAGTAGTATGTGGGGGCTTAATGAAAAACTGTTTTTT | CASSMWGLNEKLFF
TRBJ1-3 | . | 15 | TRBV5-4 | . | TGTGCCAGCAGCTCCGGACAAAGCTCTGGAAACACCATATATTTT | CASSSGQSSGNTIYF
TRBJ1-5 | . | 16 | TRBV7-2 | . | TGTGCCAGCAGCTTGGAAATCCTGGGGGGGTGGCAGCCCCAGCATTTT | CASSLEILGGWQPQHF
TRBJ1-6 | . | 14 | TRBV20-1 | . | TGCAGTGCTAGTCTCCCCTCCTATAATTCACCCCTCCACTTT | CSASLPSYNSPLHF
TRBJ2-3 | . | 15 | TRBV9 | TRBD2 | TGTGCCAGCAGTACCTGGACTAGCGGGACAGATACGCAGTATTTT | CASSTWTSGTDTQYF
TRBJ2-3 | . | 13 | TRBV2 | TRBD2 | TGTGCCAGCTTTAGCGGGGGGGATGATACGCAGTATTTT | CASFSGGDDTQYF
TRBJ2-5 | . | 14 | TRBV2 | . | TGTGCCAGCAGTGATTCACCTAGCCCCGAGACCCAGTACTTC | CASSDSPSPETQYF
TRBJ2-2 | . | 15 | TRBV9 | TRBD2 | TGTGCCAGCAGCTTTAGCGGGGGGGCGGCCGGGGAGCTGTTTTTT | CASSFSGGAAGELFF
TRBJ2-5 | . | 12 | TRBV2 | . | TGTGCCAGCAGAGGGGATAAAGAGACCCAGTACTTC | CASRGDKETQYF
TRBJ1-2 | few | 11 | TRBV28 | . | TGTGCCAGCAGTTTCGGAGGTGGCTACACCTTC | CASSFGGGYTF
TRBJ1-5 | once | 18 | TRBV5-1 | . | TGCGCCAGCAGCGACCAAGCCCGGACAGATTCGGGCAATCAGCCCCAGCATTTT | CASSDQARTDSGNQPQHF
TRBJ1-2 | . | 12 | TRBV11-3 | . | TGTGCCAGCAGCTCCCAGGAAGAGGGCTACACCTTC | CASSSQEEGYTF
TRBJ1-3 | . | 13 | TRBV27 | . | TGTGCCAGCAGTTTATCCACTGGAAACACCATATATTTT | CASSLSTGNTIYF
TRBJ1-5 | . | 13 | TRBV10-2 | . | TGCGCCAGCAGTGGGGGAGGGGGTCAGCCCCAGCATTTT | CASSGGGGQPQHF
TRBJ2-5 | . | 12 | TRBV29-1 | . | TGCAGCGGAGGATCGGTACGAGAGACCCAGTACTTC | CSGGSVRETQYF
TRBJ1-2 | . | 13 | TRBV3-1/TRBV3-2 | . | TGTGCCAGCAGCCAAGGGACTGATTATGGCTACACCTTC | CASSQGTDYGYTF
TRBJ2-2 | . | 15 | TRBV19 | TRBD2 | TGTGCCAGTCACCTAGCGGGGGGCAACACCGGGGAGCTGTTTTTT | CASHLAGGNTGELFF
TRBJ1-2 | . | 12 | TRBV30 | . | TGTGCCTCCACACCCCCTGCTGATGGCTACACCTTC | CASTPPADGYTF
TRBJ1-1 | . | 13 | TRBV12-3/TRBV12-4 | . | TGTGCCAGCAGCCCGCTTAGAGTCACTGAAGCTTTCTTT | CASSPLRVTEAFF
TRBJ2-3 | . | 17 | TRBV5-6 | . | TGTGCCAGCAGCTTGGAGTGGTGGGAGGCCGACACAGATACGCAGTATTTT | CASSLEWWEADTDTQYF
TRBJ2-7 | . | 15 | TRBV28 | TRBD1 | TGTGCCAGCAGTTCCCAAGGGACAGCAGTCTACGAGCAGTACTTC | CASSSQGTAVYEQYF
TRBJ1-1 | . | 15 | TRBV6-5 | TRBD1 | TGTGCCAGCTCTTTCTCACAGGGGGCAGGAACTGAAGTTTTCTTT | CASSFSQGAGTEVFF
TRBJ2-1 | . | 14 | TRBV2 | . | TGTGCCAGCAATCCTAGCGTCTCCCTCCCAATGTTGATCTTC | CASNPSVSLPMLIF
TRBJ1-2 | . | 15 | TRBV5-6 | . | TGTGCCAGCACCTCGGGGGACGGGAAATTGTTTGGCTACACCTTC | CASTSGDGKLFGYTF
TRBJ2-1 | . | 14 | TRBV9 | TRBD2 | TGTGCCAGCAGCAAAACCGGGACTAGCAATGAGCAGTTCTTC | CASSKTGTSNEQFF
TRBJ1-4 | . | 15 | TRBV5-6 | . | TGTGCCAGCAGCCGGGGAGGCACAACTAATGAAAAACTGTTTTTT | CASSRGGTTNEKLFF
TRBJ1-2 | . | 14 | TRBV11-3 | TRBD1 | TGTGCCAGCAGTTCCAGGACAGGGAACTATGGCTACACCTTC | CASSSRTGNYGYTF
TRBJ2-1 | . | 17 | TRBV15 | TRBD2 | TGTGCCACCAGCGGCAGTTTAGCGGGAGACCTGCCCAATGAGCAGTTCTTC | CATSGSLAGDLPNEQFF
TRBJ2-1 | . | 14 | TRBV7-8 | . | TGTGCCAGCAGCCGGGAGAGGGGGCTCAATGAGCAGTTCTTC | CASSRERGLNEQFF
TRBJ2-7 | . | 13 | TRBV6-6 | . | TGTGCCAGCAGTTACGAGGGGGCCTACGAGCAGTACTTC | CASSYEGAYEQYF
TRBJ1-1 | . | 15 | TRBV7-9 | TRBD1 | TGTGCCAGCAGCTTTATTCAGGGGGCGAACACTGAAGCTTTCTTT | CASSFIQGANTEAFF
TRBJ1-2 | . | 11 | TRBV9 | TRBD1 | TGTGCCAGCGGTACAGGGGATGGCTACACCTTC | CASGTGDGYTF
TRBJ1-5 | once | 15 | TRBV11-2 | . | TGTGCCAGCAGCTTACAATCAGGGAGGAATCAGCCCCAGCATTTT | CASSLQSGRNQPQHF
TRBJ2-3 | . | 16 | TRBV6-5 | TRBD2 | TGTGCCAGCAGTTACCCCGCTAGCGGGGGCACAGATACGCAGTATTTT | CASSYPASGGTDTQYF
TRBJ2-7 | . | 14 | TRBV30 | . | TGTGCCTGGAGTGCGTCTAGCGAGGCCTACGAGCAGTACTTC | CAWSASSEAYEQYF
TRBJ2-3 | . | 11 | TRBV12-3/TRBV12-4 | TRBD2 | TGTGCCAGCTGGGGGGGGGATACGCAGTATTTT | CASWGGDTQYF